The next 25 T cell receptor beta chains were all read from a single sample in a study of low-dose radiotherapy and immunotherapy resistance in tumors. TRAV and TRBV primers primed cDNA for both TCRalpha and TCRbeta. With a constant-region primer and a V-primer adapter, TCRs were subjected to approximately 21 PCR cycles of amplification. TCRdb redid the calling of the reads with MiXCR, one entry per CDR3 protein. The repertoire holds 85,000 to 100,000 distinct CDR3 sequences, with more than 8.5% as singletons. Time point indicated: before trial treatment. Material: PBMCs, obtained before treatment. The receptors shown here come from a male donor with prostate cancer.

This clonotype was recorded at least ten times. V and J are TRBV19 and TRBJ2-1; D remains ambiguous. The CDR3 has 12 amino acids. Germline CDR1 is LNHDA and CDR2 is SQIVND (reference sequence). The V and J ends lost 9 bases and 15 bases respectively, with 21 bases between them. The CDR3 reads CASRPGLERMFF. The CDR3 nucleotides read TGTGCCAGCAGGCCCGGGCTGGAAAGGATGTTCTTC.

This clonotype was seen at least ten times. V gene TRBV12-3 or TRBV12-4 combines with J gene TRBJ1-3; no firm D call. The CDR3 is 14 amino acids. The ends were cut back, 1 base at V and 2 bases at J, with 6 bases in the middle. DNA for the CDR3: TGTGCCAGCAGTTTAGGCGGACCTGGAAACACCATATATTTT. It translates to CASSLGGPGNTIYF.

This clonotype was counted at least ten times. The chain joins TRBV10-3 to TRBJ2-2; 12 bases align to TRBD2. V lost 6 bases and J lost 0; bases outside the gene matches: 2. This CDR3 contains 16 residues. Germline CDR1 reads ENHRY; CDR2 reads SYGVKD. For the CDR3, the DNA is TGTGCCATCAGCCGACTAGCGGGGGCGAACACCGGGGAGCTGTTTTTT. Protein product: CAISRLAGANTGELFF.

As for this clonotype: With only one base between it and a far larger clone, this is likely a read error. This chain links TRBV4-2 with TRBJ2-7, with 9 bases that match TRBD2. There are 15 residues in the CDR3. Germline CDR1 reads LGHNA; CDR2 reads YNFKEQ. The trim removed 1 base at V and 7 bases at J, leaving 8 bases unmatched. The CDR3 here is CASSQGAGGGNEQYF. The DNA for the CDR3 is TGTGCCAGCAGCCAAGGGGCGGGAGGGGGTAATGAGCAGTACTTC.

This clonotype was counted at least ten times. The chain carries TRBV19 and TRBJ1-2; a possible D gene is TRBD1 (6 bases). The V end lost 9 bases, the J end lost 3 bases, and 17 bases lay between the germline ends. The CDR3 loop spans 14 amino acids. From germline, CDR1 is LNHDA and CDR2 SQIVND (reference sequence). The CDR3 reads CASGDQGNDYGYTF. For the CDR3, the DNA is TGTGCCAGCGGGGATCAGGGGAACGACTATGGCTACACCTTC.

Ten or more counts support this clonotype. V is TRBV28 and J is TRBJ1-2, with 10 bases that match TRBD1. V shed 6 bases, J shed 8 bases, and the junction held 12 bases outside the gene matches. The length of the CDR3 is 15 residues. The germline V gene encodes CDR1 MDHEN and CDR2 SYDVKM. Here the CDR3 reads CASSPTDRGPGGYTF. CDR3 DNA sequence: TGTGCCAGCAGCCCCACCGACAGGGGGCCCGGAGGCTACACCTTC.

This clonotype was detected ten times or more. CDR3 nucleotide sequence: TGTGCCAGCAGTTTTCCCCCCGGCAGGGGGGTGGTAGATACGCAGTATTTT. This codes for CASSFPPGRGVVDTQYF. The rearrangement links TRBV28 to TRBJ2-3, with D maybe TRBD1 (7 bases). V lost 3 bases and J 5 bases, leaving 21 bases between the germline ends. Germline CDR1 MDHEN, CDR2 SYDVKM. This CDR3 contains 17 residues. Full variable domain (missing parts from reference TRBV28 and TRBJ2-3): DVKVTQSSRYLVKRTGEKVFLECVQDMDHENMFWYRQDPGLGLRLIYFSYDVKMKEKGDIPEGYSVSREKKERFSLILESASTNQTSMYLCASSFPPGRGVVDTQYFGPGTRLTVL.

This clonotype appeared many times. This sequence joins TRBV4-1 and TRBJ1-1; 8 bases line up with TRBD1. Germline CDR1 MGHRA, CDR2 YSYEKL. The V and J ends lost 4 bases and 4 bases, in that order; junction bases with no gene match: 14. This CDR3 spans 17 amino acids. This chain's CDR3 is CASSRPPSGGASTEAFF. In nucleotides, the CDR3 is TGCGCCAGCAGCCGCCCACCCTCAGGGGGCGCCTCCACTGAAGCTTTCTTT.

This clonotype was observed many times. The V gene is TRBV6-5, the J gene TRBJ1-2; D gene uncertain. This CDR3 contains 12 residues. Between the trimmed V and J ends, which lost 4 bases and 0 bases, there was a span of 3 bases. Germline V gene data show CDR1 as MNHEY and CDR2 as SVGAGI. The CDR3 reads CASSSSNYGYTF. Written as DNA, the CDR3 is TGTGCCAGCAGTTCTTCTAACTATGGCTACACCTTC.

This clonotype was detected ten times or more. V is TRBV5-1 and J is TRBJ2-3; the match to TRBD2 covers 9 bases. V lost 0 bases, J lost 0 bases, and 2 bases stayed unmatched. This CDR3 has 16 amino acids. Germline loops: CDR1 SGHRS, CDR2 YFSETQ. For the CDR3, the DNA is TGCGCCAGCAGCTTGGGACTAGCGGCTAGCACAGATACGCAGTATTTT. It encodes CASSLGLAASTDTQYF.

Remarks on this clonotype: The limits of the CDR3 on the DNA are not certain, so only TCRdb's listed CDR3 is given. The gene calls are TRBV29-1 and TRBJ2-2; the table's D call, TRBD1, has no DNA check behind it. Germline V lookup: CDR1 SQVTM, CDR2 ANQGSEA. The CDR3 sequence runs 18 residues, both termini included. This CDR3 reads CSVGRQNTGELFFFFFFF.

Turning to this clonotype: The likely explanation is a read error, given a far larger clone one base away. The J gene is TRBJ2-1, the V gene TRBV10-3, with 10 positions matching TRBD2. Germline assignment: CDR1 ENHRY and CDR2 SYGVKD. J was trimmed by 7 bases and V by 4 bases; bases with no gene match: 10. The CDR3 loop spans 16 amino acids. The CDR3 coding sequence is TGTGCCATCAGTGTAGAGGCTCCGGGACTAGCGAATGAGCAGTTCTTC. Translation gives CAISVEAPGLANEQFF.

This clonotype was observed once. It is likely a read error: a sequence one base away is far more abundant. The chain carries TRBV28 and TRBJ2-4; tentatively, D is TRBD2 (5 bases). V shed 6 bases and J shed 13 bases, with 25 bases lying between them. Germline V gene data show CDR1 as MDHEN and CDR2 as SYDVKM. CDR3 size: 15 residues. The CDR3 spells CASRREQEAYNEQYF. The CDR3 nucleotides read TGTGCCAGCAGGCGTGAGCAGGAGGCCTACAATGAGCAGTACTTC. Combining the CDR3 with reference TRBV28 and TRBJ2-4 gives the whole variable domain DVKVTQSSRYLVKRTGEKVFLECVQDMDHENMFWYRQDPGLGLRLIYFSYDVKMKEKGDIPEGYSVSREKKERFSLILESASTNQTSMYLCASRREQEAYNEQYFGAGTRLSVL.

This clonotype was counted ten times or more. V usage is TRBV28 and J usage is TRBJ1-5; a possible D gene is TRBD1 (6 bases). V lost 7 bases and J 0 bases, leaving 13 bases between the germline ends. This CDR3 is built from 15 residues. The germline V gene has CDR1 MDHEN and CDR2 SYDVKM. CDR3 loop: CASNPGTFSNQPQHF. The CDR3 region has the DNA TGTGCCAGCAACCCCGGGACATTTAGCAATCAGCCCCAGCATTTT.

This clonotype was picked up many times. The V gene is TRBV5-1, the J gene TRBJ2-7; 8 nucleotides match TRBD1. This CDR3 spans 16 amino acids. V was clipped by 2 bases and J by 0 bases; unmatched bases: 7. Germline assignment: CDR1 SGHRS and CDR2 YFSETQ. The CDR3 sequence: CASSFPGTGTSYEQYF. The CDR3 bases are TGCGCCAGCAGCTTCCCAGGGACAGGTACCTCCTACGAGCAGTACTTC.

In this sample, this clonotype turned up many times. V usage is TRBV28 and J usage is TRBJ2-2; 10 nucleotides match TRBD2. Trimming removed 2 bases from V and 6 bases from J; junction bases left unmatched: 3. The CDR3 is 15 amino acids. Germline V lookup: CDR1 MDHEN, CDR2 SYDVKM. The CDR3 is CASSLGLAGAGELFF. CDR3 in DNA: TGTGCCAGCAGTTTAGGGCTAGCGGGAGCCGGGGAGCTGTTTTTT. The complete variable domain, with remaining parts taken from reference TRBV28 and TRBJ2-2, reads DVKVTQSSRYLVKRTGEKVFLECVQDMDHENMFWYRQDPGLGLRLIYFSYDVKMKEKGDIPEGYSVSREKKERFSLILESASTNQTSMYLCASSLGLAGAGELFFGEGSRLTVL.

There are many counts of this clonotype. The chain carries TRBV11-2 and TRBJ2-7; D remains ambiguous. V lost 11 bases, J lost 1 base, and 3 bases lay in between. The V gene's germline CDR1 is SGHAT and CDR2 FQNNGV. The CDR3 contains 9 residues. CDR3 coding DNA: TGTGCCGCGTCCTACGAGCAGTACTTC. Its protein product is CAASYEQYF.

This clonotype was recorded many times. The chain employs TRBV7-2 and TRBJ2-3; weak D call: TRBD1 (5 bases). There are 15 residues in the CDR3. Trimming shortened V by 1 base and J by 2 bases, and 10 bases separated the two germline ends. Germline CDR1 reads SGHTA; CDR2 reads FQGNSA. As DNA, the CDR3 is TGTGCCAGCAGCTTAGGGGGCAGCCTCACAGATACGCAGTATTTT. Amino acids: CASSLGGSLTDTQYF.

This clonotype was observed a few times. The genes are TRBV28 and TRBJ1-5; 9 positions match TRBD1. With 6 bases clipped from V and 4 bases from J, the junction kept 7 bases outside the gene matches. CDR1 and CDR2 from the germline V gene are MDHEN and SYDVKM. CDR3 length: 15 residues. The CDR3 nucleotides are TGTGCCAGCAGGGGAGGGGACAGGGCTAATCAGCCCCAGCATTTT. Protein product: CASRGGDRANQPQHF.

This clonotype was counted at least ten times. The rearrangement uses TRBV3-1 and TRBJ2-1; TRBD2 matches at 10 bases. Trimming cost V 0 bases and J 5 bases; bases outside gene matches: 1. Per germline, CDR1 LGHDT and CDR2 YNNKEL (reference sequence). This CDR3 has 15 amino acids. The CDR3 reads CASSQETSGHNEQFF. CDR3 bases: TGTGCCAGCAGCCAAGAGACTAGCGGGCACAATGAGCAGTTCTTC.

This clonotype was seen at least ten times. The genes are TRBV28 and TRBJ2-7; D perhaps matches TRBD2 (5 bases). The CDR3 consists of 15 residues. CDR1 and CDR2 (germline): MDHEN, SYDVKM. Trimming removed 1 base at V and 2 bases at J, with 12 bases between. CDR3 coding DNA: TGTGCCAGCAGTTTATTGCTAGCAGGAACCTACGAGCAGTACTTC. It yields the protein CASSLLLAGTYEQYF.

The table lists this clonotype with many counts. The chain combines TRBV7-2 with TRBJ2-1, with a possible D match to TRBD1 (6 bases). Germline-derived CDR1 and CDR2 are SGHTA and FQGNSA. V dropped 2 bases and J dropped 5 bases, with 13 bases sitting between them. The CDR3 length is 15 residues. As DNA, the CDR3 is TGTGCCAGCAGCTTACAACCGGGACAAAACAATGAGCAGTTCTTC. Translated, it gives CASSLQPGQNNEQFF.

There are many counts of this clonotype. V gene TRBV14 combines with J gene TRBJ2-1; unclear D gene. The CDR3 sequence is 13 residues long. The V and J ends lost 2 bases and 9 bases respectively, with 11 bases between them. The germline CDR1 and CDR2 sequences are SGHDN and FVKESK. CDR3 nucleotide sequence: TGTGCCAGCAGCCAAATGGGCCGAGGTGAGCAGTTCTTC. It codes for CASSQMGRGEQFF.

This clonotype was picked up many times. V gene TRBV12-3 or TRBV12-4 combines with J gene TRBJ2-1; no clear D. Trimming pared 6 bases from V and 5 bases from J, leaving 17 bases between. CDR3 size: 15 residues. The CDR3 DNA sequence: TGTGCCAGCAGCTCCTTCAACCTACTCAACAATGAGCAGTTCTTC. Its protein product is CASSSFNLLNNEQFF.

This clonotype was counted many times. The chain joins TRBV29-1 to TRBJ2-5; the match to TRBD2 covers 7 bases. The V and J ends lost 8 bases and 5 bases, in that order; junction bases with no gene match: 11. The CDR3 loop spans 13 amino acids. Germline loops: CDR1 SQVTM, CDR2 ANQGSEA. The CDR3 loop is CSSSPGGRETQYF. The CDR3 DNA follows: TGCAGCTCCTCCCCGGGGGGAAGGGAGACCCAGTACTTC.